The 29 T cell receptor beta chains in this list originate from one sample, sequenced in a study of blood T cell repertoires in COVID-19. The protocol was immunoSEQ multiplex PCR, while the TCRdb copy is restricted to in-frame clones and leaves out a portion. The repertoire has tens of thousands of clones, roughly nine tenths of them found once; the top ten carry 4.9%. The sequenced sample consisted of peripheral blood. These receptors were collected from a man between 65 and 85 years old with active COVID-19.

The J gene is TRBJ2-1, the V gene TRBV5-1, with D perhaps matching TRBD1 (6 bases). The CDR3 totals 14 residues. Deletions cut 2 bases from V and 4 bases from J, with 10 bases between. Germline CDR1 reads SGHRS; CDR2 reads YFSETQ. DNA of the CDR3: TGCGCCAGCAGCTTCGGGACACTATACAATGAGCAGTTCTTC. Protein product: CASSFGTLYNEQFF. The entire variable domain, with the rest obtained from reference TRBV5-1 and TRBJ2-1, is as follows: KAGVTQTPRYLIKTRGQQVTLSCSPISGHRSVSWYQQTPGQGLQFLFEYFSETQRNKGNFPGRFSGRQFSNSRSEMNVSTLELGDSALYLCASSFGTLYNEQFFGPGTRLTVL.

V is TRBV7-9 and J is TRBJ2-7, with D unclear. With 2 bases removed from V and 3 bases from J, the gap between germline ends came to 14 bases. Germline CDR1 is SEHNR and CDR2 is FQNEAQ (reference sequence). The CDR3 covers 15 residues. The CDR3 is CASSLRPTPSYEQYF. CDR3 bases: TGTGCCAGCAGCTTACGCCCAACTCCGAGCTACGAGCAGTACTTC. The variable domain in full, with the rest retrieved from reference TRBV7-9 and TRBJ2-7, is DTGVSQNPRHKITKRGQNVTFRCDPISEHNRLYWYRQTLGQGPEFLTYFQNEAQLEKSRLLSDRFSAERPKGSFSTLEIQRTEQGDSAMYLCASSLRPTPSYEQYFGPGTRLTVT.

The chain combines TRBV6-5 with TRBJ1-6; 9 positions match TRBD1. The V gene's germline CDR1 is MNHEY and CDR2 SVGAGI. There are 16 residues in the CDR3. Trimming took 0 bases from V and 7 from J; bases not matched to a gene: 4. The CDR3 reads CASSYSLGQGNSPLHF. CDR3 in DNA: TGTGCCAGCAGTTACTCTTTGGGACAGGGAAATTCACCCCTCCACTTT.

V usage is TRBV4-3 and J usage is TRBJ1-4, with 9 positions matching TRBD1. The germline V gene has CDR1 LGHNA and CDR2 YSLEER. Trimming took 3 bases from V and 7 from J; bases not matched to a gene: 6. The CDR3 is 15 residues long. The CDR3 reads CASSQRGTGPEKLFF. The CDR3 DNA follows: TGCGCCAGCAGCCAGAGGGGGACAGGGCCTGAAAAACTGTTTTTT.

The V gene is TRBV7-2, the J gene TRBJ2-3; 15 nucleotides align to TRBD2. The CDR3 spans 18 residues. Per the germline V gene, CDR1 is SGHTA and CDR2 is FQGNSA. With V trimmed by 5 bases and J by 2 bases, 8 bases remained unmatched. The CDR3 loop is CASSLSGTSGGFTDTQYF. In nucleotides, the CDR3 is TGTGCCAGCAGCCTCTCCGGGACTAGCGGGGGGTTCACAGATACGCAGTATTTT.

The CDR3 DNA sequence: TGTGCCAGCAGCCGCACCCGAGGGGGCGAGCAGTACTTC. Its protein is CASSRTRGGEQYF. J is TRBJ2-7 and V is TRBV3-1 (or the pseudogene TRBV3-2), with a possible D match to TRBD1 (6 bases). The CDR3 contains 13 residues. With 4 bases removed from V and 6 bases from J, the gap between germline ends came to 13 bases. From germline, CDR1 is LGHDT and CDR2 YNNKEL (reference sequence).

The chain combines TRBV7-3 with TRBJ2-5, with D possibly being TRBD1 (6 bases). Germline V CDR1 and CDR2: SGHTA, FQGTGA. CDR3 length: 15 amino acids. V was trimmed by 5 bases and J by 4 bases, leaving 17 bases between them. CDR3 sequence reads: CASSRITGMGETQYF. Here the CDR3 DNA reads TGTGCCAGCAGCCGTATTACAGGGATGGGAGAGACCCAGTACTTC. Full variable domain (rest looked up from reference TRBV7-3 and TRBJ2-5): GAGVSQTPSNKVTEKGKYVELRCDPISGHTALYWYRQSLGQGPEFLIYFQGTGAADDSGLPNDRFFAVRPEGSVSTLKIQRTERGDSAVYLCASSRITGMGETQYFGPGTRLLVL.

The CDR3 here is CAWNSPQETQYF. The DNA of the CDR3 is TGTGCCTGGAACAGTCCCCAAGAGACCCAGTACTTC. The chain links TRBV30 to TRBJ2-5; D is unclear. V was trimmed by 4 bases and J by 1 base, leaving 7 bases between them. This CDR3 is 12 amino acids long. Germline V gene sequence: CDR1 GTSNPN, CDR2 SVGIG (reference sequence).

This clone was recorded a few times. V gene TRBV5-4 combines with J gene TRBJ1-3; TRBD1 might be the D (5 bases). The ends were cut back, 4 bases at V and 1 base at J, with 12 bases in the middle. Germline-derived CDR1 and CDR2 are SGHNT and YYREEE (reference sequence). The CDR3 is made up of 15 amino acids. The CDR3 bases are TGTGCCAGCAGCCAGGCAAGGGGTTCTGGAAACACCATATATTTT. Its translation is CASSQARGSGNTIYF.

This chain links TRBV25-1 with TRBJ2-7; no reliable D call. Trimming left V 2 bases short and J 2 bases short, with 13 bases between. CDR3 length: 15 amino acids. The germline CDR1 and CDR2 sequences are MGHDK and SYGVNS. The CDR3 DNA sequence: TGTGCCAGCAGTGAAGGTAACAGTTTACCCTACGAGCAGTACTTC. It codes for CASSEGNSLPYEQYF.

The CDR3 spells CASSSRTELSYEQYF. The CDR3 region has the DNA TGTGCCAGCAGCTCAAGAACCGAGCTCTCCTACGAGCAGTACTTC. The chain couples TRBV7-2 to TRBJ2-7; D is unresolved. Germline-derived CDR1 and CDR2 are SGHTA and FQGNSA. CDR3 length: 15 amino acids. Trimming removed 4 bases at V and 0 bases at J, with 13 bases between.

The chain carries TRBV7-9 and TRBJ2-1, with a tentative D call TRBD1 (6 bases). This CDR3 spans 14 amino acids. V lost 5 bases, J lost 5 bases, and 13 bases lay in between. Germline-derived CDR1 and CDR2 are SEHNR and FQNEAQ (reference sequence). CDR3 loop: CASSHGTLNNEQFF. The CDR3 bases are TGTGCCAGCAGCCACGGGACATTAAACAATGAGCAGTTCTTC.

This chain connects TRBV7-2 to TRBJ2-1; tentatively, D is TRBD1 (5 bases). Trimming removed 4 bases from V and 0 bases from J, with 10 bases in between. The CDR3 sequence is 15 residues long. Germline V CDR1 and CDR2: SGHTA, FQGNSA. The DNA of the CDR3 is TGTGCCAGCAGCTCGACAGCGAGCTCCTACAATGAGCAGTTCTTC. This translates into CASSSTASSYNEQFF.

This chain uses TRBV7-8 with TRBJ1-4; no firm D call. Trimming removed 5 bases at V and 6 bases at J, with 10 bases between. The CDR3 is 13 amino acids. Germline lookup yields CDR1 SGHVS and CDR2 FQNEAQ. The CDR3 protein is CASSPPRYEKLFF. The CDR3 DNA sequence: TGTGCCAGCAGCCCCCCGAGATATGAAAAACTGTTTTTT. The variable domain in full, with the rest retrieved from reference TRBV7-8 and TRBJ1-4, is GAGVSQSPRYKVAKRGQDVALRCDPISGHVSLFWYQQALGQGPEFLTYFQNEAQLDKSGLPSDRFFAERPEGSVSTLKIQRTQQEDSAVYLCASSPPRYEKLFFGSGTQLSVL.

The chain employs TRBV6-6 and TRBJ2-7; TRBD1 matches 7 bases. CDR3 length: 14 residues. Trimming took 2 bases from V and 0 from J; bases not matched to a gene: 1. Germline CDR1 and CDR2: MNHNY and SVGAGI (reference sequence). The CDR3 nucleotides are TGTGCCAGCAGTTACGGGGACAGCTCCTACGAGCAGTACTTC. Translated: CASSYGDSSYEQYF.

The DNA for the CDR3 is TGTGCCAGTAGTATTTCAGGGTTGGGTCAAGAGACCCAGTACTTC. The encoded protein is CASSISGLGQETQYF. This chain links TRBV19 with TRBJ2-5, with D possibly TRBD1 on 5 matching bases. V was trimmed by 3 bases and J by 2 bases, leaving 13 bases between them. Germline V gene lookup returns CDR1 LNHDA and CDR2 SQIVND (reference sequence). The CDR3 spans 15 residues.

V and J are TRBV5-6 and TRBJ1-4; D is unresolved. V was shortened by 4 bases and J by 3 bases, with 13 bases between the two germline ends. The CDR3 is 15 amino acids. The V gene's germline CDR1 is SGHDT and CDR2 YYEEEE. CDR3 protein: CASSLRLAANEKLFF. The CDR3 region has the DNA TGTGCCAGCAGCCTTCGACTAGCGGCTAATGAAAAACTGTTTTTT.

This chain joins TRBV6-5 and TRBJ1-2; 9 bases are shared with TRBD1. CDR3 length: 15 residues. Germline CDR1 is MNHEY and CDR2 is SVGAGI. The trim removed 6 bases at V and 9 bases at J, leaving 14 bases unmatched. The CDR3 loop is CASSSDRGGQKSYTF. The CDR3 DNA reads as TGTGCCAGCAGCTCGGACAGGGGAGGGCAAAAAAGCTACACCTTC.

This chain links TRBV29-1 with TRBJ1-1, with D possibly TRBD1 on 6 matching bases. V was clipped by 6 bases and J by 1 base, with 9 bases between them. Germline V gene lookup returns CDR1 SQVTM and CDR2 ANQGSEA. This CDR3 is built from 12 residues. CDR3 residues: CSVLQGNTEAFF. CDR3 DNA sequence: TGCAGCGTACTACAGGGGAACACTGAAGCTTTCTTT.

The CDR3 sequence: CASSRPGTGNEQYF. DNA of the CDR3: TGTGCCAGCAGTCGTCCCGGGACAGGAAACGAGCAGTACTTC. The chain combines TRBV6-6 with TRBJ2-7, with 8 bases lining up with TRBD1. Trimming cost V 5 bases and J 5 bases; bases outside gene matches: 8. CDR3 length: 14 residues. Per germline, CDR1 MNHNY and CDR2 SVGAGI (reference sequence).

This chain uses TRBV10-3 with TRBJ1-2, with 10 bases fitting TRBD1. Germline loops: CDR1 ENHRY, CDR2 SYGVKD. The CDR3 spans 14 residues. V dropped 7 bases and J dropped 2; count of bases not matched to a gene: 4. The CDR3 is CAIMRGQGNYGYTF. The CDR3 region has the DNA TGTGCCATCATGAGGGGACAGGGGAACTATGGCTACACCTTC.

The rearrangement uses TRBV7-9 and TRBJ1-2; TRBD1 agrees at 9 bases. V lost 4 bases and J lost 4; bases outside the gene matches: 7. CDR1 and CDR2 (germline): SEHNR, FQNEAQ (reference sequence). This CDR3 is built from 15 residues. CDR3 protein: CASSSPDRGTYGYTF. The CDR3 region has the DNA TGTGCCAGCAGCTCCCCAGACAGGGGGACCTATGGCTACACCTTC.

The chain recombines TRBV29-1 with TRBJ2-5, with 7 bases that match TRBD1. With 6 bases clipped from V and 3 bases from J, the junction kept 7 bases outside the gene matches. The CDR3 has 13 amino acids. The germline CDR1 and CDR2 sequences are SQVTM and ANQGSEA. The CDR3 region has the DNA TGCAGCGTCGGCCGGGACAGAGAAGAGACCCAGTACTTC. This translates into CSVGRDREETQYF.

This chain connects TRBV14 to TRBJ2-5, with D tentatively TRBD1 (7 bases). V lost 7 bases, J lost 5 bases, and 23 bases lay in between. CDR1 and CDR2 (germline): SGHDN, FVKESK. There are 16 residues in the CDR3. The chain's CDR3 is CASTPRGDSPEETQYF. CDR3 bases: TGTGCCAGCACCCCAAGGGGGGACAGCCCGGAGGAGACCCAGTACTTC.

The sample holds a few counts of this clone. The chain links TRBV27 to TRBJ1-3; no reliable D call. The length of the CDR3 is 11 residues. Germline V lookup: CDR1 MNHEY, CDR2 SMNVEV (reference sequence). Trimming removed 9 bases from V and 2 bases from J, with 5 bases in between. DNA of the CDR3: TGTGCCAGGGCACCTGGAAACACCATATATTTT. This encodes CARAPGNTIYF.

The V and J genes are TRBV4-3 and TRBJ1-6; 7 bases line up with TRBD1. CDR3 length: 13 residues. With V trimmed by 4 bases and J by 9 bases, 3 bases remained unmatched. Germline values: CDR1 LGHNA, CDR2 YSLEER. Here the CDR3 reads CASSPGTASPLHF. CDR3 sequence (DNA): TGCGCCAGCAGCCCCGGGACAGCTTCACCCCTCCACTTT.

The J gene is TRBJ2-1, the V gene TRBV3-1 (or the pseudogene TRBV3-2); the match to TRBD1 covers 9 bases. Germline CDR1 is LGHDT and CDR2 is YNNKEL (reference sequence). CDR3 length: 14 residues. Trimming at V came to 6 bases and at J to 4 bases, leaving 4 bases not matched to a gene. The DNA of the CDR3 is TGTGCCAGCAGACTGGGACAGGGATACAATGAGCAGTTCTTC. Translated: CASRLGQGYNEQFF.

CDR3: CASSAGTGRVEETQYF. The CDR3 coding sequence is TGTGCCAGCAGTGCCGGGACAGGGAGGGTGGAAGAGACCCAGTACTTC. The chain links TRBV6-1 to TRBJ2-5; the match to TRBD1 covers 9 bases. With 4 bases clipped from V and 3 bases from J, the junction kept 9 bases outside the gene matches. This CDR3 is 16 amino acids long. Germline V gives CDR1 MNHNS, CDR2 SASEGT.

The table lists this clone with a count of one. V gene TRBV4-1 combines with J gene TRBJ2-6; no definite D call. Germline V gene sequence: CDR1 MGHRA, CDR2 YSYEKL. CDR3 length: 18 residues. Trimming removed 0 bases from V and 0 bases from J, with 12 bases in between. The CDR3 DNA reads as TGCGCCAGCAGCCAAGAGGAAGCCTACTACTCTGGGGCCAACGTCCTGACTTTC. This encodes CASSQEEAYYSGANVLTF.